The rows below give T cell receptor beta chains drawn from one sample of a study of blood T cell repertoires in COVID-19. The method was immunoSEQ multiplex PCR; TCRdb's version includes in-frame clones alone and lacks a portion of them. The sample records approximately 220,000 clones, approximately 90% being singletons. The specimen was PBMCs or T cells enriched from blood (not recorded which). The receptor source for this set is a middle-aged woman with acute COVID-19. CDR3s include the opening cysteine and the closing phenylalanine or tryptophan. The D gene is left open where the match is weak.

cdr3_aa: CASSQGGGNSPLHF
d_call: .
j_call: TRBJ1-6
v_call: TRBV9

cdr3_aa: CASTPLWRDEKLFF
d_call: .
j_call: TRBJ1-4
v_call: TRBV5-5

cdr3_aa: CASQTGVDEKLFF
d_call: TRBD1
j_call: TRBJ1-4
v_call: TRBV7-9

cdr3_aa: CSSDSGDF
d_call: .
j_call: TRBJ2-5
v_call: TRBV29-1

cdr3_aa: CASSSPGGTEAFF
d_call: TRBD1
j_call: TRBJ1-1
v_call: TRBV7-2

cdr3_aa: CASSKGVLDTQYF
d_call: .
j_call: TRBJ2-3
v_call: TRBV6-4

cdr3_aa: CATSERASDGYTF
d_call: .
j_call: TRBJ1-2
v_call: TRBV24-1

cdr3_aa: CASSPRGMITDTQYF
d_call: .
j_call: TRBJ2-3
v_call: TRBV9

cdr3_aa: CASSFQQGANYGYTF
d_call: TRBD1
j_call: TRBJ1-2
v_call: TRBV6-5

cdr3_aa: CASTDRGSFNSPLHF
d_call: TRBD1
j_call: TRBJ1-6
v_call: TRBV28

cdr3_aa: CATKTSGGAENEQFF
d_call: TRBD2
j_call: TRBJ2-1
v_call: TRBV10-3

cdr3_aa: CASSPLSSSGYGYTF
d_call: .
j_call: TRBJ1-2
v_call: TRBV5-6

cdr3_aa: CASSQGTPNEKLFF
d_call: .
j_call: TRBJ1-4
v_call: TRBV4-1

cdr3_aa: CASSSSSGAGRSYNEQFF
d_call: TRBD2
j_call: TRBJ2-1
v_call: TRBV5-4

cdr3_aa: CASSQVREKQGSPLHF
d_call: .
j_call: TRBJ1-6
v_call: TRBV14

cdr3_aa: CASSDRRTGYQYGELFF
d_call: .
j_call: TRBJ2-2
v_call: TRBV21-1

cdr3_aa: CASSLTTTGVDGYTF
d_call: TRBD1
j_call: TRBJ1-2
v_call: TRBV11-1

cdr3_aa: CASSQESNTGTGLFEQYF
d_call: TRBD1
j_call: TRBJ2-7
v_call: TRBV4-3

cdr3_aa: CASSLGGLAEQETQYF
d_call: TRBD2
j_call: TRBJ2-5
v_call: TRBV5-1

cdr3_aa: CASTPGRGHNTEAFF
d_call: .
j_call: TRBJ1-1
v_call: TRBV3-1/TRBV3-2

cdr3_aa: CASSVDQGLDSPLHF
d_call: .
j_call: TRBJ1-6
v_call: TRBV25-1

cdr3_aa: CASSLGPSSYNEQFF
d_call: .
j_call: TRBJ2-1
v_call: TRBV11-2

cdr3_aa: CASSRETGSIEAFF
d_call: TRBD1
j_call: TRBJ1-1
v_call: TRBV7-9

cdr3_aa: CASSVSGLSEKLFF
d_call: .
j_call: TRBJ1-4
v_call: TRBV9

cdr3_aa: CASSLGLAGGLYEQYF
d_call: TRBD2
j_call: TRBJ2-7
v_call: TRBV7-2

cdr3_aa: CASSLANPGGYTF
d_call: .
j_call: TRBJ1-2
v_call: TRBV28

cdr3_aa: CASSSRGASSNTEAFF
d_call: .
j_call: TRBJ1-1
v_call: TRBV5-4

cdr3_aa: CASSLAWGGGNTIYF
d_call: .
j_call: TRBJ1-3
v_call: TRBV5-5

cdr3_aa: CASGEQVDF
d_call: .
j_call: TRBJ1-1
v_call: TRBV12-5

cdr3_aa: CASSLGASGGPTDTQYF
d_call: TRBD1
j_call: TRBJ2-3
v_call: TRBV5-1

cdr3_aa: CASSVEVTAGANVLTF
d_call: .
j_call: TRBJ2-6
v_call: TRBV2

cdr3_aa: CASSDTGTGTDTQYF
d_call: .
j_call: TRBJ2-3
v_call: TRBV7-9

cdr3_aa: CAISGQGPQAFF
d_call: TRBD1
j_call: TRBJ1-1
v_call: TRBV10-3

cdr3_aa: CASSVQVNTEAFF
d_call: .
j_call: TRBJ1-1
v_call: TRBV7-2

cdr3_aa: CAIRDSNYGYTF
d_call: .
j_call: TRBJ1-2
v_call: TRBV10-3

cdr3_aa: CASSQAGQGRGGYTF
d_call: TRBD1
j_call: TRBJ1-2
v_call: TRBV3-1/TRBV3-2

cdr3_aa: CASRPLGLATLETQYF
d_call: TRBD2
j_call: TRBJ2-5
v_call: TRBV6-2/TRBV6-3

cdr3_aa: CASSDWAASNQPQHF
d_call: .
j_call: TRBJ1-5
v_call: TRBV2

cdr3_aa: CASREGTGSDGYTF
d_call: .
j_call: TRBJ1-2
v_call: TRBV6-1

cdr3_aa: CASIGSTEAFF
d_call: .
j_call: TRBJ1-1
v_call: TRBV19

cdr3_aa: CASSHRANTEAFF
d_call: .
j_call: TRBJ1-1
v_call: TRBV12-3/TRBV12-4

cdr3_aa: CASSPRTGAGVFSPLHF
d_call: TRBD1
j_call: TRBJ1-6
v_call: TRBV14

cdr3_aa: CASSQPQVETQYF
d_call: .
j_call: TRBJ2-5
v_call: TRBV4-1